This T cell receptor beta chain was sequenced during a study of read filtering for tumor transcriptome and immune sequencing. Across the whole study: Transcriptome libraries were built from DNase-treated RNA.

This clonotype showed up many times. From about 400 ng of RNA, a library with molecular barcoded alpha/delta and beta/gamma adaptors was made. One entry per CDR3 protein, called by TCRdb with MiXCR from the reads. The data hold around 65,000 distinct CDR3 sequences, with roughly a fifth observed a single time. The ends were cut back, 1 base at V and 7 bases at J, with 11 bases in the middle. The CDR3 covers 12 residues. Per germline, CDR1 GTSNPN and CDR2 SVGIG (reference sequence). Sequenced input: a population of CD138-negative cells sorted from bone marrow. The receptor's source is a donor aged 40 or older with multiple myeloma. The V call is TRBV30, the J call TRBJ2-7, with D possibly matching TRBD1 (5 bases). The CDR3 coding sequence is TGTGCCTGGAGTGAGGGGTTACGGGAGCAGTACTTC. It is translated as CAWSEGLREQYF.